The T cell receptor beta chain described here comes from a study of Ad26.COV2.S vaccination and SARS-CoV-2 variants (dated by TCRdb to the early 2020s). Study-level background: Vaccine-arm donors were drawn from COV1001, a multicentre, randomized, double-blind, placebo-controlled phase I-IIa trial of Ad26.COV2.S in healthy adults. Ad26.COV2.S was administered intramuscularly at a dose of 5x10^10 or 1x10^11 viral particles, either as one shot or as two shots given 56 days apart. The specificity and breadth of SARS-CoV-2-reactive T cell receptors after Ad26.COV2.S vaccination were assessed by TCRbeta repertoire sequencing. A total of approximately 30 samples were included in the TCR-sequenced set, comprising roughly 19 Ad26.COV2.S vaccine recipients, 5 placebo recipients and 8 SARS-CoV-2 convalescent individuals. Participants in the trial were split at random into five groups of five each, receiving low-dose or high-dose Ad26.COV2.S once or twice, or else placebo on both occasions. Blinding of investigators to trial group allocation was maintained during experiments and outcome assessment. Study-wide conclusions, independent of this receptor: Vaccine and placebo recipients had similar non-spike TCR breadth, a finding consistent with the vaccine containing only spike. Ad26.COV2.S recipients had higher spike-specific TCR breadth than placebo recipients (P = 0.0014). The study was not powered to compare responses between vaccine doses or regimens. After vaccination, substantial breadth of spike-specific CD8+ and CD4+ T cell responses was reported. It was noted by the authors that total T cell responses may have been underestimated by the TCR breadth and depth analyses.

TCRbeta CDR3 regions were sequenced with the immunoSEQ Assay. After extraction, genomic DNA underwent amplification by bias-controlled multiplex PCR, followed by high-throughput sequencing. Per the authors' processing: To quantify the absolute abundance of each unique TCRbeta CDR3 region, sequences were collapsed and filtered. T cell fraction was estimated by normalization of TCRbeta template counts to usable DNA, with usable DNA being measured through amplification of reference genes present in all nucleated cells. Repertoire TCRs were annotated as SARS-CoV-2-specific when V gene, CDR3 amino acid sequence and J gene were exactly matched to a known reactive TCR set. The reference SARS-CoV-2 TCR set was derived from MIRA and filtered for enrichment in COVID-19-positive ImmuneCODE repertoires, a step that removed public or cross-reactive TCRs. Using the MIRA antigens, annotated TCRs were further analysed by specific ORF or by position within an ORF. Depth was the summed frequency of annotated unique rearrangements, while breadth was defined as annotated unique rearrangements over total unique productive rearrangements. TCR breadth was compared between groups using two-sided Wilcoxon rank-sum tests. Entries here come from immuneACCESS through TCRdb and include only in-frame sequences with V and J called. Some clones fail to appear in such tables; in the studies checked, an unresolved V gene covers under half of the shortfall, and the cause of the remainder is unknown. The V and J calls and the clone size are those of that table, but D and trimming were determined from the DNA. Present in this sample are about 350,000 clones, roughly 84% of which were seen just once. In total, the top ten clones hold about 3.3% of the sample.

The CDR3 starts with the cysteine, ends with the phenylalanine, and has 15 residues. The DNA shown is the 45-base CDR3, in frame from base 1. From the germline V gene, CDR1 is ENHRY and CDR2 is SYGVKD. Germline trimming: 10 bases from V, 6 bases from J; junction bases outside gene matches: 10. In the case of this clone: Its recognized antigen is unknown. There are no base qualities to consult, and no much larger clone falls within one base.

The treatment or condition label on this specimen signifies: 15 to 20 received Ad26.COV2.S at low or high dose, single or two shots; 5 received placebo; per-sample allocation not given. For vaccine and placebo recipients, repertoires were sequenced using samples collected on day 63 after the first injection. Between 29 July and 7 August 2020, Cohort 1b enrolled some 25 adults aged 18-55 years at one site in Boston, USA. Ad26.COV2.S consisted of a replication-incompetent adenovirus type 26 vector by which a prefusion-stabilized SARS-CoV-2 spike protein from the original Wuhan strain was expressed. The sample in question was peripheral blood, obtained in a trial of Ad26.COV2.S vaccine versus placebo. The receptor was isolated from a person between 18 and 65 years old who received the Ad26.COV2.S COVID-19 vaccine or a placebo. The receptor chain draws on TRBV10-3 and TRBJ2-1, with 12 junctional bases fitting TRBD2. The DNA is TGTGCCACCATCGCGTTACTAGCGGGAGGCAATGAGCAGTTCTTC. Its product reads: CATIALLAGGNEQFF.